The entry below describes one T cell receptor beta chain. Its antigen is unknown. The sample comes from a study of shared clonotypes between healthy human individuals. Study results and limitations: Clonotypes not shared had lower generation probabilities than those common to all four donors. Naive subsets tended to show greater estimated richness than memory subsets.

It was across several immunoSEQ plates that each subset's genomic DNA was evenly split. Sequencing was performed with immunoSEQ multiplex PCR; in TCRdb, only in-frame clones are kept and a portion is missing. The sample includes some 2,100,000 clones, under 95% seen only once; the top ten take 1.5% to 2%. Naive CD8 cells lacked CD45RO, underwent positive selection for CCR7 and left out terminally differentiated effector memory CD45RA+ cells. Donors comprised only Caucasian adults living in Nashville, Tennessee. V was cut by 8 bases and J by 1 base, with 12 bases left in between. The germline gives CDR1 MDHEN, CDR2 SYDVKM. The length of the CDR3 is 14 residues.

The TCR comes from a man between 18 and 29 years old in good health. Some clones in this sample may be carry-over from other donors' samples. Sequencing was done on a sample of naive CD8+ T cells from PBMCs. The chain employs TRBV28 and TRBJ1-5; D is undetermined. CDR3 DNA sequence: TGTGCCAGCCGGAGGACGGCGAGCAATCAGCCCCAGCATTTT. Its translation is CASRRTASNQPQHF.